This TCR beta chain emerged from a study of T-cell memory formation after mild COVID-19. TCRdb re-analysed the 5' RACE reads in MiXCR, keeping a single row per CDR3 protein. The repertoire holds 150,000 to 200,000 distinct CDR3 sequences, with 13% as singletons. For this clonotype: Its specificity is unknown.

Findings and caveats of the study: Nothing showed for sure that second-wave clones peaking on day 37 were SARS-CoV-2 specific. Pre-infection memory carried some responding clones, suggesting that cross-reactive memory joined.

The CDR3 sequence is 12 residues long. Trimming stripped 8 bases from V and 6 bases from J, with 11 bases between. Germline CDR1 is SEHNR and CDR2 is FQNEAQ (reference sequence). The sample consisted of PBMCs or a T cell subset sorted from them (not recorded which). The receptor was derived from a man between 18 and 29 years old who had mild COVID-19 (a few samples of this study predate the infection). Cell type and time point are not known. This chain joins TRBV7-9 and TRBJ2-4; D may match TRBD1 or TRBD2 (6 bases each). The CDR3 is CASGGGRNIQYF. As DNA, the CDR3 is TGTGCCAGCGGAGGGGGGAGAAACATTCAGTACTTC.